The 10 T cell receptor beta chains below were found in one sample sequenced in a study of PD-1 blockade in classical Hodgkin lymphoma. Brentuximab vedotin exposure varied, and every patient relapsed after autologous stem cell transplantation. The method was immunoSEQ multiplex PCR; TCRdb's version includes in-frame clones alone and lacks a portion of them. The table includes approximately 61,000 clones, around 87% detected once. The sequenced sample was peripheral blood mononuclear cells (PBMCs), obtained at baseline. Receptors originate from a human donor with classical Hodgkin lymphoma.

The chain uses TRBV5-4 and TRBJ1-2, with unresolved D. Germline V lookup: CDR1 SGHNT, CDR2 YYREEE (reference sequence). The CDR3 spans 14 residues. The V and J ends lost 4 bases and 4 bases respectively, with 14 bases between them. The CDR3 DNA reads as TGTGCCAGCAGCCCCGCCGACCGGATCTATGGCTACACCTTC. Translated, it gives CASSPADRIYGYTF.

The rearrangement joins TRBV10-3 to TRBJ2-7, with D uncertain. There are 13 residues in the CDR3. Germline loops: CDR1 ENHRY, CDR2 SYGVKD. V was trimmed by 2 bases and J by 3 bases, leaving 8 bases between them. The CDR3 spells CAISEAEGYEQYF. The DNA of the CDR3 is TGTGCCATCAGTGAGGCGGAAGGCTACGAGCAGTACTTC.

The rearrangement uses TRBV7-9 and TRBJ1-1; no firm D call. The ends were cut back, 6 bases at V and 6 bases at J, with 11 bases in the middle. The CDR3 sequence is 12 residues long. The germline V gene has CDR1 SEHNR and CDR2 FQNEAQ (reference sequence). The CDR3 loop is CASRPFESEAFF. DNA of the CDR3: TGTGCCAGCAGACCCTTCGAGTCTGAAGCTTTCTTT.

V usage is TRBV5-5 and J usage is TRBJ1-5; D call uncertain. Trimming took off 0 bases at V and 0 bases at J, with 4 bases between the two ends. CDR3 length: 14 amino acids. The V gene's germline CDR1 is SGHKS and CDR2 YYEKEE (reference sequence). CDR3: CASSLVPSNQPQHF. CDR3 in DNA: TGTGCCAGCAGCTTGGTCCCTAGCAATCAGCCCCAGCATTTT.

The chain has TRBV18 and TRBJ1-5; maybe TRBD1 (6 bases). Germline CDR1 and CDR2: KGHSH and LQKENI. The CDR3 runs 14 residues. Trimming cost V 5 bases and J 4 bases, with 12 bases left between them. The CDR3 sequence: CASSAGTPNQPQHF. The CDR3, as DNA: TGTGCCAGCTCAGCCGGGACACCTAATCAGCCCCAGCATTTT.

The rearrangement joins TRBV7-3 to TRBJ2-3; possible D gene TRBD1, 5 bases. V lost 5 bases, J lost 6 bases, and 9 bases lay in between. This CDR3 has 12 amino acids. Per germline, CDR1 SGHTA and CDR2 FQGTGA. The CDR3 nucleotides read TGTGCCAGCAGCCGAGCAGGGGATACGCAGTATTTT. It is translated as CASSRAGDTQYF. Complete variable domain (other parts from reference TRBV7-3 and TRBJ2-3): GAGVSQTPSNKVTEKGKYVELRCDPISGHTALYWYRQSLGQGPEFLIYFQGTGAADDSGLPNDRFFAVRPEGSVSTLKIQRTERGDSAVYLCASSRAGDTQYFGPGTRLTVL.

The rearrangement uses TRBV5-6 and TRBJ1-4; 7 nucleotides line up with TRBD1. V was clipped by 4 bases and J by 7 bases; unmatched bases: 10. Germline CDR1 SGHDT, CDR2 YYEEEE. This CDR3 has 15 residues. CDR3 DNA sequence: TGTGCCAGCAGCAAAATACAGGGGAGGAGTGAAAAACTGTTTTTT. Amino acid sequence: CASSKIQGRSEKLFF. Based on the CDR3 plus reference TRBV5-6 and TRBJ1-4, the full variable domain is DAGVTQSPTHLIKTRGQQVTLRCSPKSGHDTVSWYQQALGQGPQFIFQYYEEEERQRGNFPDRFSGHQFPNYSSELNVNALLLGDSALYLCASSKIQGRSEKLFFGSGTQLSVL.

V usage is TRBV6-4 and J usage is TRBJ1-5; 11 nucleotides align to TRBD1. CDR3 length: 16 residues. Unmatched junction bases numbered 7, after V lost 6 bases and J lost 3 bases. From germline, CDR1 is MRHNA and CDR2 SNTAGT. The CDR3 sequence is CASRRPGQGDNQPQHF. The CDR3 nucleotides read TGTGCCAGCAGGAGACCGGGACAGGGGGACAATCAGCCCCAGCATTTT.

The rearrangement joins TRBV18 to TRBJ2-7, with D unclear. The V end lost 0 bases, the J end lost 5 bases, and 5 bases lay between the germline ends. Germline assignment: CDR1 KGHSH and CDR2 LQKENI. The CDR3 has 12 residues. CDR3 in amino acids: CASSPPMDEQYF. The CDR3 DNA reads as TGTGCCAGCTCACCACCGATGGACGAGCAGTACTTC.

This clone was found once. This chain connects TRBV13 to TRBJ1-5, with 7 positions matching TRBD1. CDR3 length: 15 amino acids. J lost 5 bases, V lost 3 bases, and 7 bases had no gene match. Germline CDR1 reads PRHDT; CDR2 reads FYEKMQ (reference sequence). The CDR3 reads CASSLSQTGHQPQHF. The CDR3 nucleotides read TGTGCCAGCAGCTTGTCCCAGACAGGGCATCAGCCCCAGCATTTT.